The rows below give T cell receptor beta chains drawn from one sample of a study of CD8 T cells in ankylosing spondylitis. TCRdb processed the 5' RACE reads anew with MiXCR; each CDR3 protein has one entry. The sample has fewer than 250,000 distinct CDR3 sequences; more than 9% are singletons. Specimen: blood, either unsorted or a sorted T cell fraction (not recorded which). These receptors were obtained from a male donor with ankylosing spondylitis or in good health (not recorded which). CDR3s include the opening cysteine and the closing phenylalanine or tryptophan. The order of the fields is J gene, V gene, clone size, D gene, CDR3 DNA, CDR3 protein. D genes are given only for firm matches. Only some rows state a clone size, as once, few, many or a class for expanded clones.

j_gene: TRBJ2-1; v_gene: TRBV5-1; abundance: many; d_gene: TRBD2; CDR3nt: TGCGCCAGCAGCTTGGGCCCTAGCGGAACCTACAATGAGCAGTTCTTC; CDR3aa: CASSLGPSGTYNEQFF
j_gene: TRBJ2-2; v_gene: TRBV5-5; abundance: few; d_gene: TRBD1; CDR3nt: TGTGCCAGCAGCTGGGGGGACAGGGGGGTCGGGGAGCTGTTTTTT; CDR3aa: CASSWGDRGVGELFF
j_gene: TRBJ1-3; v_gene: TRBV5-6; abundance: many; d_gene: NA; CDR3nt: TGTGCCAGCAGCTTGGACCCCAGCTCTGGAAACACCATATATTTT; CDR3aa: CASSLDPSSGNTIYF
j_gene: TRBJ1-2; v_gene: TRBV5-5; abundance: few; d_gene: NA; CDR3nt: TGTGCCAGCAGCCCGAGGGAATCGGGAGGCTACACCTTC; CDR3aa: CASSPRESGGYTF
j_gene: TRBJ2-1; v_gene: TRBV4-2; abundance: few; d_gene: NA; CDR3nt: TGTGCCAGCAGCCCAATAGAGGACAACCGTCATGAGCAGTTCTTC; CDR3aa: CASSPIEDNRHEQFF
j_gene: TRBJ2-2; v_gene: TRBV7-9; abundance: few; d_gene: NA; CDR3nt: TGTGCCAGCAGCTTAATCCCGGGCACCGGGGAGCTGTTTTTT; CDR3aa: CASSLIPGTGELFF
j_gene: TRBJ1-4; v_gene: TRBV5-1; abundance: many; d_gene: NA; CDR3nt: TGCGCCAGCAGCTTGGCTGGGCCGGAGTATGAAAAACTGTTTTTT; CDR3aa: CASSLAGPEYEKLFF
j_gene: TRBJ2-1; v_gene: TRBV7-6; abundance: many; d_gene: NA; CDR3nt: TGTGCCAGCAGCTTGGGCGGTATCTACAATGAGCAGTTCTTC; CDR3aa: CASSLGGIYNEQFF
j_gene: TRBJ1-6; v_gene: TRBV7-9; abundance: many; d_gene: NA; CDR3nt: TGTGCCAGCAGCTTAGGTTCGGAAGGCTCACCCCTCCACTTT; CDR3aa: CASSLGSEGSPLHF
j_gene: TRBJ1-1; v_gene: TRBV12-3/TRBV12-4; abundance: many; d_gene: NA; CDR3nt: TGTGCCAGCAGTCCGGGACACCGAAACACTGAAGCTTTCTTT; CDR3aa: CASSPGHRNTEAFF
j_gene: TRBJ2-3; v_gene: TRBV4-1; abundance: many; d_gene: TRBD2; CDR3nt: TGCGCCAGCAGAAAAAGCGGGGCGACAGCACAAACGCCTAGCACAGATACGCAGTATTTT; CDR3aa: CASRKSGATAQTPSTDTQYF
j_gene: TRBJ2-5; v_gene: TRBV20-1; abundance: many; d_gene: NA; CDR3nt: TGCAGTGCTAGGGGGGGTCGGGACCCTGAGTCCATCTGGCAAGAGACCCAGTACTTC; CDR3aa: CSARGGRDPESIWQETQYF
j_gene: TRBJ2-3; v_gene: TRBV7-2; abundance: many; d_gene: NA; CDR3nt: TGTGCCAGCAGCTCCCCCGGGGAGAATACGCAGTATTTT; CDR3aa: CASSSPGENTQYF
j_gene: TRBJ1-6; v_gene: TRBV7-9; abundance: many; d_gene: NA; CDR3nt: TGTGCCAGCAGCGACGAGGCGGGGCACCTCCACTTT; CDR3aa: CASSDEAGHLHF
j_gene: TRBJ2-3; v_gene: TRBV7-6; abundance: few; d_gene: TRBD2; CDR3nt: TGTGCCAGCAGCCCACAACGAGCGGGGGCCACAGATACGCAGTATTTT; CDR3aa: CASSPQRAGATDTQYF
j_gene: TRBJ2-2; v_gene: TRBV10-3; abundance: many; d_gene: NA; CDR3nt: TGTGCCATCAGTGAGCCCCCGCGGAACACCGGGGAGCTGTTTTTT; CDR3aa: CAISEPPRNTGELFF
j_gene: TRBJ2-5; v_gene: TRBV11-1; abundance: many; d_gene: NA; CDR3nt: TGTGCCAGCAGCCTCGACCCAGATGGGACCCAGTACTTC; CDR3aa: CASSLDPDGTQYF
j_gene: TRBJ2-7; v_gene: TRBV5-1; abundance: many; d_gene: NA; CDR3nt: TGCGCCAGCAGCTTGGGGGCTGGCGGGGGCGGTGAGCAGTACTTC; CDR3aa: CASSLGAGGGGEQYF
j_gene: TRBJ2-2; v_gene: TRBV20-1; abundance: NA; d_gene: TRBD1; CDR3nt: TGCAGTGCTAGAGATCTGCGACAGGGCTACACCGGGGAGCTGTTTTTT; CDR3aa: CSARDLRQGYTGELFF
j_gene: TRBJ2-1; v_gene: TRBV10-3; abundance: many; d_gene: NA; CDR3nt: TGTGCCATCAGTGAGTCGACGTACTCGGGTAATGAGCAGTTCTTC; CDR3aa: CAISESTYSGNEQFF
j_gene: TRBJ2-1; v_gene: TRBV14; abundance: many; d_gene: NA; CDR3nt: TGTGCCAGCAGCCAAGATGCCACAAGGCGGGGTAATGAGCAGTTCTTC; CDR3aa: CASSQDATRRGNEQFF
j_gene: TRBJ2-7; v_gene: TRBV5-1; abundance: many; d_gene: NA; CDR3nt: TGCGCCAGCAGTCCCGGGAACAGGCTGGCCTACGAGCAGTACTTC; CDR3aa: CASSPGNRLAYEQYF
j_gene: TRBJ2-7; v_gene: TRBV29-1; abundance: NA; d_gene: NA; CDR3nt: TGCAGCGTAGGCTCCTCCTACGAGCAGTACTTC; CDR3aa: CSVGSSYEQYF
j_gene: TRBJ2-5; v_gene: TRBV5-1; abundance: many; d_gene: NA; CDR3nt: TGCGCCAGCAGCTTGCTCAGGGTGGGGGAAGAGACCCAGTACTTC; CDR3aa: CASSLLRVGEETQYF
j_gene: TRBJ2-2; v_gene: TRBV5-1; abundance: many; d_gene: NA; CDR3nt: TGCGCCAGCAGCCTCCGCGGACAGAGCGGGGAGCTGTTTTTT; CDR3aa: CASSLRGQSGELFF
j_gene: TRBJ1-2; v_gene: TRBV20-1; abundance: NA; d_gene: NA; CDR3nt: TGCAGTGCTAGGTTCGATGGCTACACCTTC; CDR3aa: CSARFDGYTF
j_gene: TRBJ2-3; v_gene: TRBV7-9; abundance: many; d_gene: NA; CDR3nt: TGTGCCAGCAGCCGATCCAGCGGATCCACAGATACGCAGTATTTT; CDR3aa: CASSRSSGSTDTQYF
j_gene: TRBJ2-5; v_gene: TRBV20-1; abundance: many; d_gene: NA; CDR3nt: TGCAGTGCCACAGAGACAGGGAGGGTCCGGGAGACCCAGTACTTC; CDR3aa: CSATETGRVRETQYF
j_gene: TRBJ1-1; v_gene: TRBV21-1; abundance: NA; d_gene: NA; CDR3nt: TGTGCCAGCAGCAAAAAGGGACTCTCCGGGATCACCTATAATGAAGCTTTCTTT; CDR3aa: CASSKKGLSGITYNEAFF
j_gene: TRBJ2-2; v_gene: TRBV6-2/TRBV6-3; abundance: many; d_gene: TRBD2; CDR3nt: TGTGCCAGCAGCCCCCTAAAGCGGGAGCAGGAGCTGTTTTTT; CDR3aa: CASSPLKREQELFF
j_gene: TRBJ1-5; v_gene: TRBV20-1; abundance: NA; d_gene: NA; CDR3nt: TGCAGTGCTGGAACAGGGTATAGCAATCAGCCCCAGCATTTT; CDR3aa: CSAGTGYSNQPQHF
j_gene: TRBJ1-2; v_gene: TRBV12-3/TRBV12-4; abundance: NA; d_gene: TRBD1; CDR3nt: TGTGCCAGCAGTGAAACAGGGGGCTATGGCTACACCTTC; CDR3aa: CASSETGGYGYTF
j_gene: TRBJ2-1; v_gene: TRBV7-2; abundance: many; d_gene: NA; CDR3nt: TGTGCCAGCAGCTCGCCCCGAGACAATGAGCAGTTCTTC; CDR3aa: CASSSPRDNEQFF
j_gene: TRBJ1-1; v_gene: TRBV6-1; abundance: NA; d_gene: TRBD1; CDR3nt: TGTGCCAGCAGGAACCCGGACAGGGACGGCACTGAAGCTTTCTTT; CDR3aa: CASRNPDRDGTEAFF
j_gene: TRBJ1-2; v_gene: TRBV20-1; abundance: many; d_gene: NA; CDR3nt: TGCAGTGCTAGGGGGGTGGAAGGCTTTGGCTATGGCTACACCTTC; CDR3aa: CSARGVEGFGYGYTF
j_gene: TRBJ1-4; v_gene: TRBV6-5; abundance: many; d_gene: NA; CDR3nt: TGTGCCAGCAGTTACTCCCAGGCGGGAGAAAAACTGTTTTTT; CDR3aa: CASSYSQAGEKLFF
j_gene: TRBJ2-1; v_gene: TRBV11-1; abundance: many; d_gene: TRBD2; CDR3nt: TGTGCCAGCAGCCACGGGAGACTAGCGGCCTCCTACAATGAGCAGTTCTTC; CDR3aa: CASSHGRLAASYNEQFF
j_gene: TRBJ2-7; v_gene: TRBV28; abundance: many; d_gene: NA; CDR3nt: TGTGCCAGCAGCTTTGCTGACCGAGCCTACGAGCAGTACTTC; CDR3aa: CASSFADRAYEQYF
j_gene: TRBJ1-2; v_gene: TRBV2; abundance: NA; d_gene: NA; CDR3nt: TGTGCCAGCAGCCAAACCCCGGGGTTTGGCTACACCTTC; CDR3aa: CASSQTPGFGYTF
j_gene: TRBJ2-7; v_gene: TRBV5-1; abundance: many; d_gene: NA; CDR3nt: TGCGCCAGCAGCTTAGGACGATACTCGCTCTCCTACGAGCAGTACTTC; CDR3aa: CASSLGRYSLSYEQYF
j_gene: TRBJ1-2; v_gene: TRBV7-6; abundance: many; d_gene: NA; CDR3nt: TGTGCCAGCAGCTTAGAACCGCGGGGTGGCTACACCTTC; CDR3aa: CASSLEPRGGYTF
j_gene: TRBJ2-7; v_gene: TRBV5-1; abundance: many; d_gene: NA; CDR3nt: TGCGCCAGCAGCTTGGATACCATGGGAGAGCAGTACTTC; CDR3aa: CASSLDTMGEQYF
j_gene: TRBJ2-7; v_gene: TRBV3-1; abundance: few; d_gene: NA; CDR3nt: TGTGCCAGCAGGCCGACGGAGGGCTCTTCCTACGAGCAGTACTTC; CDR3aa: CASRPTEGSSYEQYF
j_gene: TRBJ2-1; v_gene: TRBV27; abundance: many; d_gene: TRBD1; CDR3nt: TGTGCCAGCAGTAGAGACAGGGGGCCGAGCTCCTACAATGAGCAGTTCTTC; CDR3aa: CASSRDRGPSSYNEQFF